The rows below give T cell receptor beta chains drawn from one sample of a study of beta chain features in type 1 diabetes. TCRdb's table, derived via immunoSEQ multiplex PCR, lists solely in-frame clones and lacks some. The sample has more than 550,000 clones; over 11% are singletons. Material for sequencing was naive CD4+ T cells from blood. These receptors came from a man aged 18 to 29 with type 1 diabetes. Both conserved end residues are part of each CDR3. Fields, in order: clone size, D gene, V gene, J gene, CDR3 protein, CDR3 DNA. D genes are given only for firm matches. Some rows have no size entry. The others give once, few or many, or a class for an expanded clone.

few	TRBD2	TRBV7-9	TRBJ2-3	CASRAGTSASTDTQYF	TGTGCCAGCAGGGCGGGGACTAGCGCTAGCACAGATACGCAGTATTTT
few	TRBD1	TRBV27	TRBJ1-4	CASSTDRSNEKLFF	TGTGCCAGCAGTACGGACAGGAGTAATGAAAAACTGTTTTTT
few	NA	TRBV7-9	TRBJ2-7	CASSLQGGIPYEQYF	TGTGCCAGCAGCTTACAGGGTGGGATACCCTACGAGCAGTACTTC
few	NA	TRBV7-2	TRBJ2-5	CASSLIGETQYF	TGTGCCAGCAGCTTAATTGGAGAGACCCAGTACTTC
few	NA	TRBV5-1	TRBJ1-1	CASSLEENTEAFF	TGCGCCAGCAGCTTGGAGGAGAACACTGAAGCTTTCTTT
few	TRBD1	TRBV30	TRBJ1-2	CAWSVQGQYGYTF	TGTGCCTGGAGTGTACAGGGACAGTATGGCTACACCTTC
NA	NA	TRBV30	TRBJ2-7	CAWSSLAPYEQYF	TGTGCCTGGAGTAGTCTAGCTCCCTACGAGCAGTACTTC
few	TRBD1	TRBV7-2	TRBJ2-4	CASSVQGAHHIQYF	TGTGCCAGCAGCGTACAGGGGGCCCACCACATTCAGTACTTC
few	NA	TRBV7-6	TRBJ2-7	CASRPGLSSYEQYF	TGTGCCAGCAGGCCGGGCCTAAGCTCCTACGAGCAGTACTTC
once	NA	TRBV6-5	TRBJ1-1	CASSYSTHTEAFF	TGTGCCAGCAGTTATAGTACTCACACTGAAGCTTTCTTT
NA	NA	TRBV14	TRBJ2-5	CASSQGSSETQYF	TGTGCCAGCAGCCAAGGTTCCTCGGAGACCCAGTACTTC
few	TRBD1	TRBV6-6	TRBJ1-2	CASSARDRGYAYTF	TGTGCCAGCAGTGCCCGGGACAGGGGGTACGCCTACACCTTC
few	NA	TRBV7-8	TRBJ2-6	CASSLRPGNSGANVLTF	TGTGCCAGCAGCCTACGCCCAGGGAACTCTGGGGCCAACGTCCTGACTTTC
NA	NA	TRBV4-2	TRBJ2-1	CASSLSGRSGDNEQFF	TGTGCCAGCAGCCTCTCGGGGAGAAGTGGTGACAATGAGCAGTTCTTC
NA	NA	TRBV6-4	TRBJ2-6	CASSDGRVGANVLTF	TGTGCCAGCAGTGACGGTAGGGTTGGGGCCAACGTCCTGACTTTC